The clone carrying this T cell receptor (beta chain) was observed many times. Its matching antigen is unknown. These data are taken from a study of T cell repertoires in cytomegalovirus infection. The CDR3 runs 15 residues. Trimming shortened V by 5 bases and J by 0 bases, and 11 bases separated the two germline ends. Germline V gene data show CDR1 as SGHTA and CDR2 as FQGNSA. TCRdb fed the reads into MiXCR, producing one record per CDR3 protein. There are some 700,000 distinct CDR3 sequences in the sample; about 33% occur only once, and about 20% lies in the top ten. This receptor was obtained from a human donor in good health (CMV status not recorded). Some clones in this sample may be carry-over from other donors' samples. The sequences come from cultured PBMCs, collected from culture after CMV antigen stimulation. The rearrangement links TRBV7-2 to TRBJ2-1; D unclear. CDR3 amino acids: CASSPRRSSYNEQFF. CDR3 sequence (DNA): TGTGCCAGCAGCCCCCGCCGAAGCTCCTACAATGAGCAGTTCTTC.